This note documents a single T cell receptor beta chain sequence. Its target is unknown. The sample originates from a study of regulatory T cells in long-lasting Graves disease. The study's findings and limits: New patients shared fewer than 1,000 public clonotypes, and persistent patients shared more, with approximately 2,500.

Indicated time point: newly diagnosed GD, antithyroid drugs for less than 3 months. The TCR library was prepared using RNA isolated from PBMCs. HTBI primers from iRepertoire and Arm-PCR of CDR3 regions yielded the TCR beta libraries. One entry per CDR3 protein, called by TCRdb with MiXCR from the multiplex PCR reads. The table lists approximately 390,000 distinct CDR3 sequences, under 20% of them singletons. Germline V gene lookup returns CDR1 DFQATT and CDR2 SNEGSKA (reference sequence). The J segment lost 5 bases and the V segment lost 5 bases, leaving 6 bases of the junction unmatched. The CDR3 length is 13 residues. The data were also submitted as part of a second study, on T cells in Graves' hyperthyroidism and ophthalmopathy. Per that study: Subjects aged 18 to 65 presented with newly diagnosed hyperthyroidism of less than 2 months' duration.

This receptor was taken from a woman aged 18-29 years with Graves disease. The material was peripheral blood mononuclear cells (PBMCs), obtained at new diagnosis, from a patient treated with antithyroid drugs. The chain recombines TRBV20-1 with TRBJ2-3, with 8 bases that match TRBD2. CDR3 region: CSAGILAGDTQYF. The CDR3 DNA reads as TGCAGTGCTGGAATTCTAGCGGGAGATACGCAGTATTTT.